The text below deals with one T cell receptor beta chain. These data come from a study of blood T cell repertoires in COVID-19. V lost 4 bases and J lost 7, with 22 bases in between. The CDR3 length is 16 residues. Germline V CDR1 and CDR2: MNHEY, SVGAGI. Data came from immunoSEQ multiplex PCR; TCRdb stores just in-frame clones and leaves some out. The top ten clones hold 9.5% to 11% of a sample with 160,000 or so clones, 81% of them seen once. The receptor was derived from a man aged 55-75 years with active or convalescent COVID-19. The chain recombines TRBV6-5 with TRBJ1-2; D perhaps matches TRBD1 (5 bases). The sample was peripheral blood. Written as DNA, the CDR3 is TGTGCCAGCAGTTTTAGTTCCCCCCAGGGCTTCGGTGGCTACACCTTC. This gives the protein CASSFSSPQGFGGYTF.